The clone carrying this T cell receptor (beta chain) was counted ten times or more. What it binds is not known. Compared with germline, one end of the junction differs, possibly owing to a read error. These data originate in a study of neurological immune-mediated disorders. Findings and limits, study-wide: A possible signature was seen in one related-CDR3 cluster, into which phylogenetic grouping placed the repertoires of 18 of 34 multiple sclerosis patients. In HTLV-1-associated myelopathy, TCR clonal expansion was greatest, and in multiple sclerosis it was least, below healthy controls.

TCRdb independently ran MiXCR on the 5' RACE reads; one entry per CDR3 protein. The sample has roughly 60,000 distinct CDR3 sequences; roughly 3.5% are singletons. This CDR3 contains 12 residues. Sequencing was carried out using PBMCs. This clonotype was obtained from a woman aged 30 to 39 with multiple sclerosis. The genes are TRBV12-3 or TRBV12-4 and TRBJ2-2; D is unclear. The CDR3 DNA reads TGTGCCAGCAGCTTAGTCCGAGGGGAGCTGTTTTTT. It codes for CASSLVRGELFF.